The 27 T cell receptor beta chains below come from one sample, sequenced in a study of a mutant IDH1 vaccine in newly diagnosed glioma. The data were produced by immunoSEQ multiplex PCR, yet TCRdb's version contains in-frame clones alone and is incomplete. The sample lists fewer than 70,000 clones; about 91% were seen once. Antigen specificity for these receptors is unknown. Sample time point: week 11, during vaccination. The vaccine gave 300 ug of a 20-mer mutant IDH1 peptide subcutaneously per dose. This specimen consisted of PBMCs, obtained from a glioma patient whose treatment included an IDH1 peptide vaccine. These receptors all come from a man between 40 and 49 years old with glioma.

The genes are TRBV13 and TRBJ2-1; D gene ambiguous. Trimming took off 5 bases at V and 4 bases at J, with 15 bases between the two ends. Germline values: CDR1 PRHDT, CDR2 FYEKMQ (reference sequence). This CDR3 is built from 15 residues. The CDR3 region is CASSPSTVDYNEQFF. CDR3 nucleotides: TGTGCCAGCAGCCCGTCGACGGTGGATTACAATGAGCAGTTCTTC.

J is TRBJ2-3 and V is TRBV7-2; either TRBD1 or TRBD2 may fit D (6 bases each). Germline V gene sequence: CDR1 SGHTA, CDR2 FQGNSA. The CDR3 spans 17 residues. The V end lost 2 bases, the J end lost 8 bases, and 23 bases lay between the germline ends. The CDR3 DNA follows: TGTGCCAGCAGCTTATCCAAGGGCTCGCTCCGGGGGCTTACGCAGTATTTT. Its translation: CASSLSKGSLRGLTQYF.

This clone occurred once. V is TRBV30 and J is TRBJ1-1, with D possibly being TRBD1 (5 bases). Germline-derived CDR1 and CDR2 are GTSNPN and SVGIG (reference sequence). V was cut by 8 bases and J by 4 bases, with 17 bases left in between. The CDR3 covers 13 residues. For the CDR3, the DNA is TGTGCCGGCTCTTTGGGACGAAGCACTGAAGCTTTCTTT. It is translated as CAGSLGRSTEAFF.

The rearrangement links TRBV6-8 to TRBJ2-1, with D tentatively TRBD1 (5 bases). This CDR3 comprises 14 residues. V was cut by 4 bases and J by 4 bases, with 11 bases left in between. From germline, CDR1 is MNHGY and CDR2 SAAAGT. In nucleotides, the CDR3 is TGTGCCAGCAGTTCCTTGGACACTTACAATGAGCAGTTCTTC. It codes for CASSSLDTYNEQFF.

The genes are TRBV19 and TRBJ1-2; D is perhaps TRBD1 (6 bases). Trimming left V 2 bases short and J 6 bases short, with 10 bases between. Germline-derived CDR1 and CDR2 are LNHDA and SQIVND (reference sequence). This CDR3 region has 13 residues. Here the CDR3 DNA reads TGTGCCAGTAGTATAAGCAGGGGAGATGGCTACACCTTC. This codes for CASSISRGDGYTF.

V gene TRBV7-2 combines with J gene TRBJ1-6; TRBD1 agrees at 7 bases. Germline CDR1 and CDR2: SGHTA and FQGNSA. The CDR3 is 13 residues long. The junction had 3 bases not matched to a gene; V was cut back by 4 bases and J by 9 bases. This chain's CDR3 is CASSWGQLSPLHF. In nucleotides, the CDR3 is TGTGCCAGCAGCTGGGGACAGCTTTCACCCCTCCACTTT. Supplemented by reference TRBV7-2 and TRBJ1-6, the full variable domain reads GAGVSQSPSNKVTEKGKDVELRCDPISGHTALYWYRQSLGQGLEFLIYFQGNSAPDKSGLPSDRFSAERTGGSVSTLTIQRTQQEDSAVYLCASSWGQLSPLHFGNGTRLTVT.

V gene TRBV7-2 combines with J gene TRBJ2-1; 7 positions match TRBD2. V lost 2 bases and J lost 8; bases outside the gene matches: 9. Germline CDR1 is SGHTA and CDR2 is FQGNSA. This CDR3 region has 15 residues. The CDR3 region is CASSLIRAGYHEQFF. The CDR3 nucleotides read TGTGCCAGCAGCTTAATCCGAGCGGGATATCATGAGCAGTTCTTC.

This clone is termed medium-sized. The chain employs TRBV27 and TRBJ2-3; 12 nucleotides align to TRBD2. The trim removed 3 bases at V and 1 base at J, leaving 11 bases unmatched. CDR3 length: 19 amino acids. CDR1 and CDR2 (germline): MNHEY, SMNVEV (reference sequence). The CDR3 bases are TGTGCCAGCAGTTTGGGGGGACTAGCGGGCGTGGGACGCACAGATACGCAGTATTTT. This codes for CASSLGGLAGVGRTDTQYF.

The V and J genes are TRBV19 and TRBJ1-5, with a weak D call TRBD1 (6 bases). Trimming cost V 11 bases and J 6 bases, with 17 bases left between them. Per the germline V gene, CDR1 is LNHDA and CDR2 is SQIVND (reference sequence). CDR3 size: 13 residues. The CDR3 loop is CAQRGGRIQPQHF. Written as DNA, the CDR3 is TGTGCCCAACGTGGGGGGCGTATTCAGCCCCAGCATTTT.

The V gene is TRBV5-1, the J gene TRBJ1-1; D unresolved. The CDR3 totals 15 residues. Germline V lookup: CDR1 SGHRS, CDR2 YFSETQ. The V gene lost 1 base and the J gene lost 0 bases, with 10 bases spanning the gap. The CDR3 region is CASSLLDFLNTEAFF. Written as DNA, the CDR3 is TGCGCCAGCAGCTTGTTAGACTTTTTGAACACTGAAGCTTTCTTT.

CDR3 nucleotides: TGTGCCAGTCAGACCCCGGGGGGCGCGAACACCGGGGAGCTGTTTTTT. This encodes CASQTPGGANTGELFF. The V and J genes are TRBV19 and TRBJ2-2; D perhaps matches TRBD2 (7 bases). The CDR3 covers 16 residues. The V end lost 8 bases, the J end lost 0 bases, and 16 bases lay between the germline ends. In germline, CDR1 is LNHDA, CDR2 SQIVND (reference sequence).

This rearrangement joins TRBV4-2 to TRBJ1-2; D remains ambiguous. The germline V and J ends were trimmed by 4 bases and 0 bases, with 18 bases remaining between them. The CDR3 runs 17 residues. Germline V gives CDR1 LGHNA, CDR2 YNFKEQ. CDR3: CASSPGPTWTPNYGYTF. The CDR3 coding sequence is TGTGCCAGCAGCCCCGGGCCCACTTGGACCCCTAACTATGGCTACACCTTC.

V and J are TRBV30 and TRBJ1-1; the D is unclear. This CDR3 is built from 14 residues. Deletions cut 2 bases from V and 0 bases from J, with 10 bases between. The germline gives CDR1 GTSNPN, CDR2 SVGIG (reference sequence). The CDR3 bases are TGTGCCTGGAGTATGAACAGATTGAACACTGAAGCTTTCTTT. Amino acid sequence: CAWSMNRLNTEAFF.

The chain employs TRBV29-1 and TRBJ2-3; D is ambiguous. The CDR3 loop spans 13 amino acids. V lost 1 base and J lost 2, with 7 bases in between. Germline V CDR1 and CDR2: SQVTM, ANQGSEA. The CDR3 DNA reads TGCAGCGTTGAAGGGGATATCACAGATACGCAGTATTTT. Its translation: CSVEGDITDTQYF.

V and J are TRBV7-2 and TRBJ2-7; D perhaps matches TRBD1 (5 bases). Per germline, CDR1 SGHTA and CDR2 FQGNSA. The ends were cut back, 5 bases at V and 4 bases at J, with 9 bases in the middle. The CDR3 contains 12 residues. The CDR3 loop reads CASSTQGYEQYF. CDR3 nucleotide sequence: TGTGCCAGCAGCACTCAGGGTTACGAGCAGTACTTC.

This clone was observed a handful of times. The chain carries TRBV28 and TRBJ1-5; 8 bases agree with TRBD1. The CDR3 covers 19 residues. In germline, CDR1 is MDHEN, CDR2 SYDVKM. V was pared by 4 bases and J by 0 bases, with 14 bases of the junction left unmatched. In DNA form, the CDR3 reads TGTGCCAGCAGTTATGGACAGGGCGATTTTTTACATAGCAATCAGCCCCAGCATTTT. The encoded protein is CASSYGQGDFLHSNQPQHF.

The gene calls are TRBV5-5 and TRBJ2-1; the match to TRBD1 covers 7 bases. Trimming cost V 0 bases and J 8 bases; bases outside gene matches: 5. Germline V lookup: CDR1 SGHKS, CDR2 YYEKEE (reference sequence). The CDR3 totals 14 residues. The DNA of the CDR3 is TGTGCCAGCAGCTTGGGACAGGGAGTACATGAGCAGTTCTTC. As protein: CASSLGQGVHEQFF.

The chain couples TRBV5-1 to TRBJ1-1, with D tentatively TRBD1 (6 bases). The CDR3 consists of 15 residues. Trimming removed 4 bases at V and 6 bases at J, with 19 bases between. CDR1 is SGHRS, CDR2 YFSETQ, per germline. DNA of the CDR3: TGCGCCAGCAGCCCGGGACTTCAGGGGCGGTCTGAAGCTTTCTTT. Amino acids: CASSPGLQGRSEAFF. Together with reference TRBV5-1 and TRBJ1-1, the CDR3 gives the full variable domain: KAGVTQTPRYLIKTRGQQVTLSCSPISGHRSVSWYQQTPGQGLQFLFEYFSETQRNKGNFPGRFSGRQFSNSRSEMNVSTLELGDSALYLCASSPGLQGRSEAFFGQGTRLTVV.

This chain's CDR3 is CASRRIQGSTDTQYF. The CDR3, as DNA: TGTGCCAGCAGGAGGATCCAGGGGAGTACAGATACGCAGTATTTT. The chain combines TRBV6-5 with TRBJ2-3; maybe TRBD1 (6 bases). From germline, CDR1 is MNHEY and CDR2 SVGAGI. The CDR3 spans 15 residues. V lost 6 bases and J 3 bases, leaving 16 bases between the germline ends.

The chain combines TRBV9 with TRBJ1-1; the D is unclear. From germline, CDR1 is SGDLS and CDR2 YYNGEE. Trimming left V 0 bases short and J 2 bases short, with 11 bases between. The CDR3 runs to 15 residues. The CDR3 sequence is CASSVGVTANTEAFF. The CDR3 region has the DNA TGTGCCAGCAGCGTAGGGGTAACTGCAAACACTGAAGCTTTCTTT.

The V and J genes are TRBV11-2 and TRBJ1-2; D uncertain. V was trimmed by 4 bases and J by 6 bases, leaving 24 bases between them. The CDR3 extends over 17 amino acids. Per germline, CDR1 SGHAT and CDR2 FQNNGV. The CDR3 coding sequence is TGTGCCAGCAGCTCGCACCGCGGAGGTGGGGTCTACGATGGCTACACCTTC. Translation: CASSSHRGGGVYDGYTF. Complete variable domain (other parts from reference TRBV11-2 and TRBJ1-2): EAGVAQSPRYKIIEKRQSVAFWCNPISGHATLYWYQQILGQGPKLLIQFQNNGVVDDSQLPKDRFSAERLKGVDSTLKIQPAKLEDSAVYLCASSSHRGGGVYDGYTFGSGTRLTVV.

V gene TRBV28 combines with J gene TRBJ2-1; either TRBD1 or TRBD2 may fit D (5 bases each). The length of the CDR3 is 16 residues. Trimming removed 2 bases from V and 0 bases from J, with 11 bases in between. CDR1 MDHEN and CDR2 SYDVKM come from the germline V gene. The CDR3 loop is CASSLRRDASYNEQFF. In DNA form, the CDR3 reads TGTGCCAGCAGTTTACGCCGGGACGCCTCCTACAATGAGCAGTTCTTC.

The chain has TRBV25-1 and TRBJ1-6, with D hard to call. In germline, CDR1 is MGHDK, CDR2 SYGVNS. Deletions cut 2 bases from V and 13 bases from J, with 9 bases between. The CDR3 contains 12 residues. The DNA for the CDR3 is TGTGCCAGCAGTGAAGAGCATTTTCCCCTCCACTTT. Translating gives CASSEEHFPLHF.

V usage is TRBV23-1 and J usage is TRBJ2-3, with TRBD2 as a possible D gene (5 bases). TRBV23-1 is an ORF, with its function uncertain. V was cut by 2 bases and J by 2 bases, with 11 bases left in between. The CDR3 covers 15 residues. The CDR3 protein is CASSQGLGTTDTQYF. The CDR3 bases are TGCGCCAGCAGTCAAGGACTTGGCACCACAGATACGCAGTATTTT.

This clone was seen just once. The chain joins TRBV5-3 to TRBJ2-3; 8 bases are a match to TRBD2. TRBV5-3 is an ORF; its function is uncertain. The CDR3 loop spans 16 amino acids. V shed 2 bases and J 6 bases; nucleotides not matched to a gene: 11. The CDR3 region has the DNA TGTGCCAGAAGCTTTAGAGAAGTGCGGGGGGAGGATACGCAGTATTTT. It yields the protein CARSFREVRGEDTQYF.

The CDR3 nucleotides are TGTGCCAGCAGTGAACCCGGGGCCACAGATACGCAGTATTTT. This encodes CASSEPGATDTQYF. This chain connects TRBV6-1 to TRBJ2-3; D is possibly TRBD1 or TRBD2 (5 bases each). Germline CDR1 and CDR2: MNHNS and SASEGT. V was shortened by 2 bases and J by 2 bases, with 8 bases between the two germline ends. CDR3 length equals 14 residues.

V and J are TRBV15 and TRBJ2-7; D possibly corresponds to TRBD1 (6 bases). The CDR3 has 15 amino acids. Trimming took off 0 bases at V and 3 bases at J, with 12 bases between the two ends. CDR1 LNHNV and CDR2 YYDKDF come from the germline V gene (reference sequence). The CDR3 nucleotides read TGTGCCACCAGCAGAGATCCCACAGGGAGCTACGAGCAGTACTTC. Translated, it gives CATSRDPTGSYEQYF.